This T cell receptor beta chain was captured in a study of T-cell reconstitution after alpha-beta-depleted transplantation in children (dated by TCRdb to the mid-2010s). Regarding the research as a whole: Using TCR repertoire profiling, the study followed T-cell immune reconstitution in a quantitative way in children after TCRalphabeta/CD19-depleted allogeneic hematopoietic cell transplantation.

According to the study, the label for this sample's treatment or condition signals: allogeneic hematopoietic cell transplantation with graft depleted of TCRalphabeta T cells and CD19 B cells. Transplant recipients were children who received TCRalphabeta/CD19-depleted allogeneic hematopoietic cell grafts. V is shortened by 3 bases, J by 2 bases, and the region joining them spans 9 bases. CDR1 and CDR2, looked up from the germline V gene, are SGHTA and FQGNSA. Reading from cysteine to phenylalanine, the CDR3 counts 14 amino acids. Only the CDR3 portion is preserved as DNA: 42 bases, with reading frame beginning at the first base. This clonotype was observed a handful of times. Its antigen remains undetermined. Base qualities are not provided; no much larger clone lies one nucleotide away. Library creation used PCR. The sequencer was an Illumina HiSeq 2500. TCR library preparation used molecular barcoding, with unique molecular identifiers applied to normalize quantification of the TCRbeta repertoire. TCRdb trimmed the raw reads at Q25, called clones with MiXCR and kept productive beta chains. Identical CDR3 proteins give one entry, which carries the most common genes and DNA. The sample table lists some 130,000 distinct CDR3 sequences, about a tenth of them with a count of one. Less than 25% of the sample is held by the ten biggest clonotypes.

Broader findings and caveats from the paper: About two months after transplant, the apparently early recovery of alphabetaT-cell counts reportedly depended on just several hundred clones that had expanded rapidly and came from non-depleted graft cells. In some patients, high TCRbeta diversity at day 60 was attributed to recipient T cells and intrathymic progenitors that had survived conditioning. Hyperexpanded clone frequencies declined over subsequent months; after one year, T-cell counts and TCRbeta diversity were mostly attributed to newly produced T cells.

The rearrangement combines TRBV7-2 with TRBJ2-3, with the identity of the D gene unclear. This specimen was PBMCs, mostly from graft donor cells, taken 180 days after TCRalphabeta/CD19-depleted stem cell transplant. The TCR sequence derives from a girl under two years old who had a stem cell transplant for combined immunodeficiency, so the T cells may come from the graft donor. The base sequence is TGTGCCAGCAGCTTCCTCGGGCTCACAGATACGCAGTATTTT. Protein translation: CASSFLGLTDTQYF. With the rest looked up from the reference TRBV7-2 and TRBJ2-3 genes rather than sequenced, the full variable domain is GAGVSQSPSNKVTEKGKDVELRCDPISGHTALYWYRQSLGQGLEFLIYFQGNSAPDKSGLPSDRFSAERTGGSVSTLTIQRTQQEDSAVYLCASSFLGLTDTQYFGPGTRLTVL.